This T cell receptor beta chain was captured by sequencing in a study of early T cells in non-severe SARS-CoV-2 infection. The CDR3 runs to 15 residues. V was shortened by 3 bases and J by 2 bases, with 11 bases between the two germline ends. Germline V lookup: CDR1 SGHTA, CDR2 FQGNSA. One entry per CDR3 protein results from TCRdb running MiXCR on the 5' RACE reads. The sample has 62,000 or so distinct CDR3 sequences; less than 9.5% are singletons. The chain uses TRBV7-2 and TRBJ2-1; D is unresolved. The sequences come from whole blood, collected at baseline. This sequence was found in an adult who was a healthcare worker with PCR-confirmed SARS-CoV-2 infection or an uninfected control (not recorded which). In DNA form, the CDR3 reads TGTGCCAGCAGCTTTGGACCCCTTACCTACAATGAGCAGTTCTTC. Residues: CASSFGPLTYNEQFF.